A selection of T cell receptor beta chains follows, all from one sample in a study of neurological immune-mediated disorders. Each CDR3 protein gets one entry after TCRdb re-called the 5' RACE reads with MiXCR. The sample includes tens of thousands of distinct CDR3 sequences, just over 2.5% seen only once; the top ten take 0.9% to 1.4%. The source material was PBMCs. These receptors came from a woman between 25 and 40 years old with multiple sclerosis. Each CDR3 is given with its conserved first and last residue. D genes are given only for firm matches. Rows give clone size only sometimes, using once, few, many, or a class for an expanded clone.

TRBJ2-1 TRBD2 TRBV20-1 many CSASRATSGGSYNEQFF TGCAGTGCTAGTAGGGCGACTAGCGGGGGCTCCTACAATGAGCAGTTCTTC
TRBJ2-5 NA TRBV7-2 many CASSFFPLDQETQYF TGTGCCAGCAGCTTCTTCCCCCTTGACCAAGAGACCCAGTACTTC
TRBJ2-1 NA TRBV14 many CASSLSGEQFF TGTGCCAGCAGCCTCTCGGGGGAGCAGTTCTTC
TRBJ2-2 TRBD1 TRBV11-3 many CASTRQGENTGELFF TGTGCCAGCACCCGACAGGGGGAGAACACCGGGGAGCTGTTTTTT
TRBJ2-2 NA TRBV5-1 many CASSLAPGDPGELFF TGCGCCAGCAGCTTGGCCCCCGGGGACCCCGGGGAGCTGTTTTTT
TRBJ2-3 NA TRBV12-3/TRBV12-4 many CASSLRLITDTQYF TGTGCCAGCAGTTTGCGTCTGATCACAGATACGCAGTATTTT
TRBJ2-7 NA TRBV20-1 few CSAHPTGSYEQYF TGCAGTGCTCATCCGACAGGTTCCTACGAGCAGTACTTC
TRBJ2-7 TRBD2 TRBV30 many CAWSVSAGREQYF TGTGCCTGGAGTGTGTCAGCGGGAAGGGAGCAGTACTTC
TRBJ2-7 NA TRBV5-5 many CASSSPISYEQYF TGTGCCAGCAGCTCCCCGATATCCTACGAGCAGTACTTC
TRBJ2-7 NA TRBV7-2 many CASSLRQGYIKQYF TGTGCCAGCAGCTTAAGGCAGGGCTATATAAAGCAGTACTTC
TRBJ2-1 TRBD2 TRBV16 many CASSQLSGRANEQFF TGTGCCAGCAGCCAATTAAGCGGGAGGGCCAATGAGCAGTTCTTC
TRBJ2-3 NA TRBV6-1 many CASSDPTGADTQYF TGTGCCAGCAGTGACCCCACGGGGGCAGATACGCAGTATTTT
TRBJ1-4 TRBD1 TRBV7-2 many CASSQRDRWEKLFF TGTGCCAGCAGCCAAAGGGACAGATGGGAAAAACTGTTTTTT
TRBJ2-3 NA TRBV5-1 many CASTDPGSGAVPLLTDTQYF TGCGCCAGCACCGATCCGGGTAGCGGAGCTGTTCCCCTACTCACAGATACGCAGTATTTT
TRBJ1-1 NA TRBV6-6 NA CASSADTEAFF TGTGCCAGCAGCGCTGACACTGAAGCTTTCTTT
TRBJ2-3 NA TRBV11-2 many CASSLGRSTDTQYF TGTGCCAGCAGCTTGGGGCGGAGCACAGATACGCAGTATTTT
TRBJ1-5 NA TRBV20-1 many CSASSGGGRINQPQHF TGCAGTGCTAGTAGTGGGGGGGGGAGGATAAATCAGCCCCAGCATTTT
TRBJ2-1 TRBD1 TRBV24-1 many CATSDRGQGPYNEQFF TGTGCCACCAGTGATAGGGGACAGGGGCCTTACAATGAGCAGTTCTTC
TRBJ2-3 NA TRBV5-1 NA CASSLEGIDTQYF TGCGCCAGCAGCTTGGAGGGTATAGATACGCAGTATTTT
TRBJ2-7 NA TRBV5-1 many CASSLGGAGDYEQYF TGCGCCAGCAGCTTGGGTGGGGCCGGGGACTACGAGCAGTACTTC
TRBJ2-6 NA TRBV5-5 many CASSLNPGPNRGANVLTF TGTGCCAGCAGCTTGAATCCAGGGCCCAATCGGGGGGCCAACGTCCTGACTTTC
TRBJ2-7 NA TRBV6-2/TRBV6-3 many CATEAEFYEQYF TGTGCCACCGAGGCGGAGTTCTACGAGCAGTACTTC
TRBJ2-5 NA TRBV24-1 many CATSDWGAAETQYF TGTGCCACCAGTGATTGGGGAGCAGCAGAGACCCAGTACTTC
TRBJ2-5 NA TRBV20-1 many CSARAQGLVARETQYF TGCAGTGCTAGAGCTCAAGGCCTAGTCGCCAGGGAGACCCAGTACTTC
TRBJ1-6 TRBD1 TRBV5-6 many CASSLGQGDYSPLHF TGTGCCAGCAGCTTGGGGCAGGGGGATTATTCACCCCTCCACTTT
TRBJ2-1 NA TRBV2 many CASSEDGIDTNEQFF TGTGCCAGCAGTGAAGACGGAATAGATACCAATGAGCAGTTCTTC
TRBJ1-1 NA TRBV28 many CASRPRGAEAFF TGTGCCAGCAGGCCCAGGGGTGCTGAAGCTTTCTTT
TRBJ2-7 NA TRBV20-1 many CSARGGVAGRSYEQYF TGCAGTGCTAGGGGAGGCGTCGCGGGACGGTCCTACGAGCAGTACTTC
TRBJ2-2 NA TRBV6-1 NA CASSETTEAGALFF TGTGCCAGCAGTGAGACGACAGAGGCCGGGGCGCTGTTTTTT
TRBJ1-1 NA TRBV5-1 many CASSRGWGEGTEAFF TGCGCCAGCAGCCGGGGTTGGGGTGAGGGCACTGAAGCTTTCTTT
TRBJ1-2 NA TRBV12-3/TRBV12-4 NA CASTRGSYTF TGTGCCAGCACCCGCGGGAGCTACACCTTC
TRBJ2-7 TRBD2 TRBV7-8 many CASSLIPGTSGRGEQYF TGTGCCAGCAGCTTAATCCCCGGGACTAGCGGACGGGGCGAGCAGTACTTC
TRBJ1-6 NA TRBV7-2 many CASSLRQTDNSPLHF TGTGCCAGCAGCTTACGACAAACGGATAATTCACCCCTCCACTTT
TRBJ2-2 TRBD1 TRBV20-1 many CSMGQGATGELFF TGCAGTATGGGCCAGGGGGCAACCGGGGAGCTGTTTTTT
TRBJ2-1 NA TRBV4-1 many CASSRFGGHNEQFF TGCGCCAGCAGCCGATTCGGGGGGCACAATGAGCAGTTCTTC
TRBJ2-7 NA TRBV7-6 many CASRYLGGGSYIYEQYF TGTGCCAGCAGATACCTAGGGGGCGGGAGTTACATCTACGAGCAGTACTTC
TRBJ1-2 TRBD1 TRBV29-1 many CSVVNRGQSGYTF TGCAGCGTTGTAAACAGGGGGCAAAGTGGCTACACCTTC
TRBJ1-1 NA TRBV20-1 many CSARDGGLGTEAFF TGCAGTGCTAGAGATGGGGGACTGGGCACTGAAGCTTTCTTT
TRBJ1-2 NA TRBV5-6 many CASSRWEVGYTF TGTGCCAGCAGCCGTTGGGAAGTTGGCTACACCTTC
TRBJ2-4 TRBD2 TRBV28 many CASSGSQLAGLAKNIQYF TGTGCCAGCAGTGGTTCTCAGCTAGCGGGACTAGCCAAAAACATTCAGTACTTC
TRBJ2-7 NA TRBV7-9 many CASSLVGPPYEQYF TGTGCCAGCAGCTTAGTCGGACCGCCCTACGAGCAGTACTTC
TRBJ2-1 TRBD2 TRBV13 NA CASSTGLAGAGNEQFF TGTGCCAGCAGCACGGGACTAGCGGGAGCGGGTAATGAGCAGTTCTTC
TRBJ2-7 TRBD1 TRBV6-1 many CASSELDRGYEQYF TGTGCCAGCAGTGAACTCGACAGGGGCTACGAGCAGTACTTC
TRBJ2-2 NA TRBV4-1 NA CASSQMPRNTGELFF TGCGCCAGCAGCCAAATGCCGAGGAACACCGGGGAGCTGTTTTTT
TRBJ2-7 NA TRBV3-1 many CASSQMAVSSYEQYF TGTGCCAGCAGCCAAATGGCGGTAAGCTCCTACGAGCAGTACTTC
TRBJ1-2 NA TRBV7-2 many CASSYYQGDNYGYTF TGTGCCAGCAGCTATTATCAGGGAGATAACTATGGCTACACCTTC
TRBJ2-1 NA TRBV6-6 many CASSYSDEQFF TGTGCCAGCAGTTACTCGGATGAGCAGTTCTTC
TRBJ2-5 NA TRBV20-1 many CSAWWGRWAGETQYF TGCAGTGCGTGGTGGGGGAGGTGGGCAGGAGAGACCCAGTACTTC
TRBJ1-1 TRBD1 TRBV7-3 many CASSLNGGQETAFF TGTGCCAGCAGCTTAAACGGGGGACAGGAAACAGCTTTCTTT
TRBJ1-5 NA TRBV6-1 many CASSRQFSNQPQHF TGTGCCAGCAGTCGACAGTTTAGCAATCAGCCCCAGCATTTT
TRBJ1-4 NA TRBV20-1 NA CSANPGRLEEKLFF TGCAGTGCTAACCCGGGAAGACTGGAAGAAAAACTGTTTTTT
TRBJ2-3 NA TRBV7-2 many CASSIQLTPDTQYF TGTGCCAGCAGCATCCAGCTAACGCCAGATACGCAGTATTTT
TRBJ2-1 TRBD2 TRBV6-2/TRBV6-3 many CASSYWREDYNEQFF TGTGCCAGCAGTTACTGGCGGGAGGACTACAATGAGCAGTTCTTC